This is a list of T cell receptor beta chains from one sample in a study of cytomegalovirus exposure and HLA in healthy donors. The method was immunoSEQ multiplex PCR; TCRdb's version includes in-frame clones alone and lacks a portion of them. The profile shows around 170,000 clones, roughly 79% of them singletons. The material sequenced was PBMCs. The receptors shown here come from a woman aged 45-65 years in good health and CMV-seropositive. The CDR3 runs from the conserved cysteine through the conserved F or W. D genes are given only for firm matches. A row's size may be missing; if present it is once, few, many or a size class.

-	TRBV28	TRBJ2-2	TRBD2	CASSRLRGLAGNTGELFF	TGTGCCAGCAGTCGGCTGAGGGGACTAGCGGGTAACACCGGGGAGCTGTTTTTT
-	TRBV27	TRBJ1-2	TRBD1	CASSSTGGSWVYTF	TGTGCCAGCAGTTCTACAGGGGGTAGTTGGGTCTACACCTTC
-	TRBV5-1	TRBJ2-7	TRBD1	CASSLAGQDYEQYF	TGCGCCAGCAGCTTGGCGGGACAGGACTACGAGCAGTACTTC
-	TRBV5-1	TRBJ2-6	-	CASTDGSGGANVLTF	TGCGCCAGCACGGACGGCTCGGGAGGGGCCAACGTCCTGACTTTC
-	TRBV29-1	TRBJ2-6	TRBD2	CSVNLAGTTGANVLTF	TGCAGCGTGAACTTAGCGGGAACAACTGGGGCCAACGTCCTGACTTTC
few	TRBV18	TRBJ2-7	TRBD1	CASSPTGQNVEQYF	TGTGCCAGCTCACCGACGGGACAGAACGTAGAGCAGTACTTC
-	TRBV6-5	TRBJ2-7	TRBD1	CASSAGQGGTYEQYF	TGTGCCAGCAGTGCTGGACAGGGGGGAACCTACGAGCAGTACTTC
-	TRBV7-9	TRBJ2-5	TRBD1	CASSYRQGDVRETQYF	TGTGCCAGCAGCTACCGACAGGGAGATGTTAGAGAGACCCAGTACTTC
-	TRBV29-1	TRBJ1-5	-	CSAGGWNQPQHF	TGCAGCGCTGGAGGTTGGAATCAGCCCCAGCATTTT
-	TRBV7-8	TRBJ1-5	-	CASSFQANAGDGNQPQHF	TGTGCCAGCAGCTTCCAAGCGAACGCAGGGGACGGCAATCAGCCCCAGCATTTT
-	TRBV4-1	TRBJ2-6	-	CASRAPGRPGANGLTF	TGCGCCAGCAGGGCTCCCGGGCGTCCTGGGGCCAACGGCCTGACTTTC
-	TRBV6-1	TRBJ2-4	-	CASGVTARNIQYF	TGTGCCAGCGGGGTGACAGCCCGAAACATTCAGTACTTC
-	TRBV28	TRBJ2-7	-	CASKLEQTYEQYF	TGTGCCAGCAAGCTGGAGCAGACCTACGAGCAGTACTTC
-	TRBV9	TRBJ2-5	-	CASSVRPGQETQYF	TGTGCCAGCAGCGTACGGCCAGGGCAAGAGACCCAGTACTTC
-	TRBV28	TRBJ2-1	TRBD1	CASSSRTGRNEQFF	TGTGCCAGCAGTTCCCGGACAGGGAGGAATGAGCAGTTCTTC
-	TRBV19	TRBJ1-1	-	CASSIGTANTEAFF	TGTGCCAGTAGTATAGGGACAGCGAACACTGAAGCTTTCTTT
few	TRBV30	TRBJ1-4	-	CAWRGGGKLFF	TGTGCCTGGAGGGGGGGAGGAAAACTGTTTTTT
-	TRBV10-2	TRBJ2-2	-	CASSKHTGELFF	TGCGCCAGCAGTAAGCACACCGGGGAGCTGTTTTTT
-	TRBV29-1	TRBJ2-7	TRBD2	CSVEEVAGGGYEQYF	TGCAGCGTTGAAGAGGTAGCGGGAGGAGGATACGAGCAGTACTTC
-	TRBV6-1	TRBJ1-4	-	CASSEAQMQNEKLFF	TGTGCCAGCAGTGAAGCTCAGATGCAAAACGAAAAACTGTTTTTT
-	TRBV18	TRBJ2-1	TRBD2	CASSPPVTSGFSYNEQFF	TGTGCCAGCTCACCACCGGTCACTAGCGGGTTCTCCTACAATGAGCAGTTCTTC
-	TRBV15	TRBJ2-7	-	CATSPTASYEQYF	TGTGCCACCAGCCCTACCGCTTCCTACGAGCAGTACTTC